Following are 4 T cell receptor beta chains from one sample sequenced in a study of cytomegalovirus exposure and HLA in healthy donors. The PCR was carried out with 60 Vbeta primers and 13 Jbeta primers. The method was immunoSEQ multiplex PCR; TCRdb's version includes in-frame clones alone and lacks a portion of them. The table lists roughly 120,000 clones, about 75% of them singletons. Sequenced: PBMCs. The origin of the receptors is a man aged 60-69 years in good health and CMV-seropositive.

The V gene is TRBV6-4, the J gene TRBJ1-2; 7 positions match TRBD1. CDR1 and CDR2 from the germline V gene are MRHNA and SNTAGT. The CDR3 covers 14 residues. Trimming cost V 0 bases and J 6 bases; bases outside gene matches: 4. The CDR3 bases are TGTGCCAGCAGTGACTCGAACAGGGGTGATGGCTACACCTTC. Protein product: CASSDSNRGDGYTF.

The J gene is TRBJ1-1, the V gene TRBV19; D is possibly TRBD1 (5 bases). Germline-derived CDR1 and CDR2 are LNHDA and SQIVND (reference sequence). V shed 1 base and J shed 5 bases, with 14 bases lying between them. The CDR3 contains 15 residues. Written as DNA, the CDR3 is TGTGCCAGTAGTATAGCAGGGTACGGTAGGACTGAAGCTTTCTTT. Its translation is CASSIAGYGRTEAFF.

CDR3 sequence (DNA): TGTGCCAGCTCTAGGGAGGAATCTGGAAACACCATATATTTT. Translation gives CASSREESGNTIYF. The chain recombines TRBV7-6 with TRBJ1-3; D unclear. V was trimmed by 8 bases and J by 1 base, leaving 12 bases between them. CDR1 and CDR2 from the germline V gene are SGHVS and FNYEAQ. CDR3 size: 14 residues.

The gene calls are TRBV11-2 and TRBJ2-2; tentative D call: TRBD2 (6 bases). The CDR3 sequence is 13 residues long. Trimming removed 5 bases at V and 7 bases at J, with 11 bases between. Germline V gives CDR1 SGHAT, CDR2 FQNNGV. This CDR3 is CASSGEVGGELFF. The CDR3 DNA sequence: TGTGCCAGCAGCGGGGAGGTGGGCGGGGAGCTGTTTTTT.